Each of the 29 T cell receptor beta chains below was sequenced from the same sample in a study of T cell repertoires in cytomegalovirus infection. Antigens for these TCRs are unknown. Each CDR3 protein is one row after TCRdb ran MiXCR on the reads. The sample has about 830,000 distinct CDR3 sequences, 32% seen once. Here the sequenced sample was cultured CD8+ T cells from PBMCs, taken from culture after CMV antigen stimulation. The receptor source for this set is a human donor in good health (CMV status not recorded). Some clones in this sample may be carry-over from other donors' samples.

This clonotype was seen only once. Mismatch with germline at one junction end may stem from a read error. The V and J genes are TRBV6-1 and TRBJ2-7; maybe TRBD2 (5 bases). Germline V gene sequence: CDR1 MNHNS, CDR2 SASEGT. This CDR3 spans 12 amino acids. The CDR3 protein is CASSDPDSTVPF. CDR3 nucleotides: TGTGCCAGCAGTGATCCGGACTCCACTGTCCCATTC.

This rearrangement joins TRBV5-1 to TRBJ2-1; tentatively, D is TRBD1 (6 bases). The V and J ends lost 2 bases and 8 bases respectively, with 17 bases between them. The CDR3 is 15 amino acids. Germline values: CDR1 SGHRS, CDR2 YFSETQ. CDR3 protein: CASSFSRGYIDEQFF. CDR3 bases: TGCGCCAGCAGCTTCAGCAGGGGCTATATCGATGAGCAGTTCTTC.

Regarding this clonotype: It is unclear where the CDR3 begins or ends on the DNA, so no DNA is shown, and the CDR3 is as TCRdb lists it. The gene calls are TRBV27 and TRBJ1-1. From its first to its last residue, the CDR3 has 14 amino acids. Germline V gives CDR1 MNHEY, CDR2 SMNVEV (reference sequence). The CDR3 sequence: CASSSSTLNTEAFF.

In DNA, the CDR3 is TGTGCCAGCAGTCCTTATACTGGGCAGGCGACGTACGAGCAGTACTTC. Encoded protein: CASSPYTGQATYEQYF. This chain links TRBV5-6 with TRBJ2-7, with D hard to call. The CDR3 is 16 residues long. The V and J ends lost 5 bases and 4 bases respectively, with 22 bases between them. CDR1 and CDR2 (germline): SGHDT, YYEEEE.

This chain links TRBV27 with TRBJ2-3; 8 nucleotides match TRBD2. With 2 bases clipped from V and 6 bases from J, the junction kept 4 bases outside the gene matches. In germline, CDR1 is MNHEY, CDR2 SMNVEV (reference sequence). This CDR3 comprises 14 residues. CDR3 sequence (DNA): TGTGCCAGCAGTTTAGGGCAGCGGGGGGATACGCAGTATTTT. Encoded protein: CASSLGQRGDTQYF.

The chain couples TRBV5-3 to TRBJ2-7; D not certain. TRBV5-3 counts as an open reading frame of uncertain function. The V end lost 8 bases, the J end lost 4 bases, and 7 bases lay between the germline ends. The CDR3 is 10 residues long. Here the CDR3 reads CASNFYEQYV. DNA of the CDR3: TGTGCCAGCAACTTTTACGAGCAGTACGTC.

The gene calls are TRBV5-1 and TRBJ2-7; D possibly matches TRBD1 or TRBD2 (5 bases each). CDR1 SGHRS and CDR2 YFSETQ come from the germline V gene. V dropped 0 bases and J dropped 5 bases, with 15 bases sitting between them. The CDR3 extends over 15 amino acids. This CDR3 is CASSLVGEVFNEQYF. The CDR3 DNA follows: TGCGCCAGCAGCTTGGTGGGGGAAGTCTTTAACGAGCAGTACTTC.

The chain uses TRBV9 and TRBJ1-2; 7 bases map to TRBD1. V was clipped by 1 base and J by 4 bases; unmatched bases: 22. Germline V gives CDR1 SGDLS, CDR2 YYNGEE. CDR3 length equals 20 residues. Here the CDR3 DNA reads TGTGCCAGCAGCGTAAGACGGAATTCACAGGGGATCGTTCCAGGCTATGGCTACACCTTC. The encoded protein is CASSVRRNSQGIVPGYGYTF.

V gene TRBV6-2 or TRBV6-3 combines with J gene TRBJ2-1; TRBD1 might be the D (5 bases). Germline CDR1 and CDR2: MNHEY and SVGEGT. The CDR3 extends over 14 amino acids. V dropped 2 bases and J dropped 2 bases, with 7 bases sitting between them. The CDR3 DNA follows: TGTGCCAGCAGTTACCAGGGCCCCTACAATGAGCAGTTCTTC. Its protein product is CASSYQGPYNEQFF.

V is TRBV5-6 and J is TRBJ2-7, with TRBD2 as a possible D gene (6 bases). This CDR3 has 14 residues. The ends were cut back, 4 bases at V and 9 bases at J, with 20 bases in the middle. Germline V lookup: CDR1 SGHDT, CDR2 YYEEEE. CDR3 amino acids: CASSLGGRVDPQYV. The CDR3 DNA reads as TGTGCCAGCAGCCTGGGGGGAAGGGTGGACCCGCAGTACGTC.

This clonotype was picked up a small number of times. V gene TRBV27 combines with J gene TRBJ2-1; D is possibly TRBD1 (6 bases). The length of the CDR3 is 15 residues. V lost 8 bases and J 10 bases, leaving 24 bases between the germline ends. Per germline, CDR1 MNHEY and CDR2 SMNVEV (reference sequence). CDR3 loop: CASGLLGTTFREQFF. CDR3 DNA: TGTGCCAGCGGTCTACTGGGGACAACCTTTAGGGAGCAGTTCTTC.

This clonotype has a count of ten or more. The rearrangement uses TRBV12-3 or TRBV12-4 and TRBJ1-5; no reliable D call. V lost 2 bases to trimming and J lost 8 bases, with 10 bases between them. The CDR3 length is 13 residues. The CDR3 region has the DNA TGTGCCAGCAGTTTACGCGGTGGAAAGCCCCAGCATTTT. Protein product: CASSLRGGKPQHF.

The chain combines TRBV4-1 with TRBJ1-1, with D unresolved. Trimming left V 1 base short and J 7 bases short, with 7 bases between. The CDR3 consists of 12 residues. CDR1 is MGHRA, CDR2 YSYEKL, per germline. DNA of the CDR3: TGCGCCAGCAGCCAAGGGGGAATTGAAGCTTTCTTT. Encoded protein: CASSQGGIEAFF.

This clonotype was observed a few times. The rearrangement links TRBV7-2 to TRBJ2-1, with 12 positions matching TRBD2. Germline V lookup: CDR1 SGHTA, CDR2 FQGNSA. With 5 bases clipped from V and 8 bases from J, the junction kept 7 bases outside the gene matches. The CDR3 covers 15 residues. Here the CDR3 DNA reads TGTGCCAGCAGCCCCCTAGCGGGGGGGCTGTATGAGCAGTTCTTC. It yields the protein CASSPLAGGLYEQFF.

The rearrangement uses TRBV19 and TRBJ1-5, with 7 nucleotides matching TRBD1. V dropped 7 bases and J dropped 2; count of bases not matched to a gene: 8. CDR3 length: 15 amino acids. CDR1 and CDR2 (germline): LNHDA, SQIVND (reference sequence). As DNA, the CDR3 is TGTGCCAGTACTCTGGGGCAGGGGGGCAATCAGCCCCAGCATTTT. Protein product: CASTLGQGGNQPQHF.

This chain's CDR3 is CAISANRANTEAFF. For the CDR3, the DNA is TGTGCCATCAGCGCCAACAGGGCGAACACTGAAGCTTTCTTT. The J gene is TRBJ1-1, the V gene TRBV10-3; a possible D gene is TRBD1 (6 bases). V shed 6 bases and J shed 1 base, with 12 bases lying between them. The CDR3 runs to 14 residues. Germline CDR1 is ENHRY and CDR2 is SYGVKD.

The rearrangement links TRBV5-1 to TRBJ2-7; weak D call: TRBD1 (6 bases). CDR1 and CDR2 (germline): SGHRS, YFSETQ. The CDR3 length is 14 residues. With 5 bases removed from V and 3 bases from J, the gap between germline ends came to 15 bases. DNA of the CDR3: TGCGCCAGCAGTCCCAGGGAGACAGGCTACGAGCAGTACTTC. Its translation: CASSPRETGYEQYF.

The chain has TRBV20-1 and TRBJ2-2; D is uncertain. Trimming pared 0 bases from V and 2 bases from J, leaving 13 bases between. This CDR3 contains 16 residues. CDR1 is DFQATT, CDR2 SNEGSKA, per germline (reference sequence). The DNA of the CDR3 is TGCAGTGCTAGAGATTCGTGCCTCGGAAACACCGGGGAGCTGTTTTTT. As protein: CSARDSCLGNTGELFF.

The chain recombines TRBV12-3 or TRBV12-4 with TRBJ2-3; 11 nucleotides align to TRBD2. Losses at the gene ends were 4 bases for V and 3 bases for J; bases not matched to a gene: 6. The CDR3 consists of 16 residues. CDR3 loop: CASSSPTSGETDTQYF. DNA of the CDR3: TGTGCCAGCAGTTCCCCGACTAGCGGGGAAACAGATACGCAGTATTTT.

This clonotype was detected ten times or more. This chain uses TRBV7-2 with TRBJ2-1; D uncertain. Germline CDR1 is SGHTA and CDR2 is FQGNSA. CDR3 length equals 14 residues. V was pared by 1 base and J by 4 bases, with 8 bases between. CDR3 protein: CASSLVGAYNEQFF. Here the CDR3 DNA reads TGTGCCAGCAGCTTAGTCGGTGCGTACAATGAGCAGTTCTTC. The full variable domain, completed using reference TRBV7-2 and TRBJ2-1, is GAGVSQSPSNKVTEKGKDVELRCDPISGHTALYWYRQSLGQGLEFLIYFQGNSAPDKSGLPSDRFSAERTGGSVSTLTIQRTQQEDSAVYLCASSLVGAYNEQFFGPGTRLTVL.

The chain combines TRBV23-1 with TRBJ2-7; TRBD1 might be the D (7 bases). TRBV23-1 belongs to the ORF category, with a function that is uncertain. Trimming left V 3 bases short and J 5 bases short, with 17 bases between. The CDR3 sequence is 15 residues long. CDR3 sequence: CASSQTQGRLDEQYV. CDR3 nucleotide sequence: TGCGCCAGCAGTCAGACACAGGGGAGGTTAGACGAGCAGTACGTC.

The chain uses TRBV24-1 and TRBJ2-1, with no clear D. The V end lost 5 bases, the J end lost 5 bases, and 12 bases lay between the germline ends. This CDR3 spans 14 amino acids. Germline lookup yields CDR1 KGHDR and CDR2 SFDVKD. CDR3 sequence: CATSALGIDNEQFF. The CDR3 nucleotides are TGTGCCACCAGTGCCCTAGGGATAGACAATGAGCAGTTCTTC.

CDR3 nucleotides: TGTGCCAGCAGCCCCGGGACAGGCCCTGGCAATGAGCAGTTCTTC. Protein sequence: CASSPGTGPGNEQFF. The rearrangement uses TRBV14 and TRBJ2-1, with 8 bases lining up with TRBD1. Germline V gene lookup returns CDR1 SGHDN and CDR2 FVKESK. V shed 4 bases and J 6 bases; nucleotides not matched to a gene: 8. This CDR3 comprises 15 residues.

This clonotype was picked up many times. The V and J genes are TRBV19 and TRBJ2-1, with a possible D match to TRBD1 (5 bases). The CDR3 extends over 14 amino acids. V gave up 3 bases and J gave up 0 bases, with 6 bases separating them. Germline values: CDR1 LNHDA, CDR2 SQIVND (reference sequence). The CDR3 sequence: CASSIQGSYNEQFF. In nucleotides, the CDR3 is TGTGCCAGTAGTATTCAGGGCTCCTACAATGAGCAGTTCTTC.

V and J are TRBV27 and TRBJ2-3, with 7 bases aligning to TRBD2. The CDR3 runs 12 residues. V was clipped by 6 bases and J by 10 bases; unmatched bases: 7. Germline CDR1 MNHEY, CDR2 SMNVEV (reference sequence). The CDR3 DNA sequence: TGTGCCAGCAGCCCGACTAGCAGTGCGCAGTATTTT. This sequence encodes CASSPTSSAQYF.

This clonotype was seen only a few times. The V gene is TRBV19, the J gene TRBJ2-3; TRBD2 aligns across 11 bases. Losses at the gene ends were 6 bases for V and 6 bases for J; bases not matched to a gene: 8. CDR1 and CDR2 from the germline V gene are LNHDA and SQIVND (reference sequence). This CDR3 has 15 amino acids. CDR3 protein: CASSVAGGEVDTQYF. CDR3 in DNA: TGTGCCAGTAGCGTAGCGGGGGGGGAGGTGGATACGCAGTATTTT.

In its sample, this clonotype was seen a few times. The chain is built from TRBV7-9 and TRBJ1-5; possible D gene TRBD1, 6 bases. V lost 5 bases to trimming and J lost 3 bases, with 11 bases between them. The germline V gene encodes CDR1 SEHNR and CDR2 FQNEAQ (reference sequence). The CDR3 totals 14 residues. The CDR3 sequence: CASSPGANNQPQHF. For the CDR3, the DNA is TGTGCCAGCAGCCCAGGGGCTAACAATCAGCCCCAGCATTTT.

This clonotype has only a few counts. In DNA, the CDR3 is TGTGCCAGCAGCTTGTCTGGAGTCTCCTACGAGCAGTACTTC. It yields the protein CASSLSGVSYEQYF. This sequence joins TRBV7-9 and TRBJ2-7; D gene unclear. From germline, CDR1 is SEHNR and CDR2 FQNEAQ (reference sequence). This CDR3 is built from 14 residues. The V and J ends lost 3 bases and 0 bases respectively, with 9 bases between them.

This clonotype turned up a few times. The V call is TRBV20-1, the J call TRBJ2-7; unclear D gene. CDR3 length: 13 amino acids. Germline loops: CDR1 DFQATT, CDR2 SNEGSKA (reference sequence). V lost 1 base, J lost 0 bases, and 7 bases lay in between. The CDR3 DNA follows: TGCAGTGCTAGAGGGCAGAGCTCCTACGAGCAGTACTTC. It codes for CSARGQSSYEQYF.